This TCR beta chain was captured in a study of T cells in Graves' hyperthyroidism and ophthalmopathy. General study points: The model made its ophthalmopathy prediction, and onset followed a median around 6.5 months later. A model of 13 V-J features distinguished ophthalmopathy from stable hyperthyroidism.

This clonotype came up many times. Its antigen is undetermined. Amplified TCR beta CDR3 regions came from RNA transcripts. The HTBI primer set drove a first-round RT-PCR of the TCR CDR3. TCRdb re-analysed the multiplex PCR reads in MiXCR, keeping a single row per CDR3 protein. In the table there are hundreds of thousands of distinct CDR3 sequences, roughly a sixth of which are singletons. The V end was cut by 0 bases, the J end by 7 bases, with 16 bases between. The germline V gene has CDR1 LGHDT and CDR2 YNNKEL (reference sequence). This CDR3 has 16 amino acids. The PBMCs were sourced from fresh peripheral blood (about 9.7 ml).

This receptor was obtained from a woman aged 40 to 55 with Graves' ophthalmopathy. Sequences were obtained from blood. The chain links TRBV3-1 to TRBJ2-1; D uncertain. Here the CDR3 DNA reads TGTGCCAGCAGCCAAGATATAACTACTCAGGCGAATGAGCAGTTCTTC. Its translation: CASSQDITTQANEQFF.